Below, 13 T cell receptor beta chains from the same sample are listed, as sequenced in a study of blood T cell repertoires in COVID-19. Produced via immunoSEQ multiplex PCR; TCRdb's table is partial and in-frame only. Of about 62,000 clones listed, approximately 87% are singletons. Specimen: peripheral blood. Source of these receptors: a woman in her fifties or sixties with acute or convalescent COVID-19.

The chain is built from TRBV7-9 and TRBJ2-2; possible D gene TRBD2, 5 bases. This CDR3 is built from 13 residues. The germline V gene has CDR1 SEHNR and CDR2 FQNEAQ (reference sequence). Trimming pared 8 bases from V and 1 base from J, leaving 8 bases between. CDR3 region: CASDRGNTGELFF. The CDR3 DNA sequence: TGTGCCAGCGACCGGGGGAACACCGGGGAGCTGTTTTTT.

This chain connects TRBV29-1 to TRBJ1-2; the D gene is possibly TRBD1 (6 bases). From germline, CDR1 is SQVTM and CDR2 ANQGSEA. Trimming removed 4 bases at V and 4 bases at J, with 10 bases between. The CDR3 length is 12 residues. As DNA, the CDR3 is TGCAGCGTTGCAGGGGATACCTATGGCTACACCTTC. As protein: CSVAGDTYGYTF.

The CDR3, as DNA: TGTGCCAGCAGTTTATGGGCGGGTTCTGAAGCTTTCTTT. It yields the protein CASSLWAGSEAFF. This rearrangement joins TRBV28 to TRBJ1-1; D is undetermined. V lost 0 bases to trimming and J lost 6 bases, with 8 bases between them. The germline CDR1 and CDR2 sequences are MDHEN and SYDVKM. CDR3 size: 13 residues.

As DNA, the CDR3 is TGTGCCAGCAGTGAGGACATCTGGGATGAGCAGTTCTTC. This encodes CASSEDIWDEQFF. The V call is TRBV2, the J call TRBJ2-1; D is possibly TRBD1 (5 bases). The CDR3 runs 13 residues. CDR1 is SNHLY and CDR2 is FYNNEI in the germline V gene. Trimming left V 3 bases short and J 8 bases short, with 11 bases between.

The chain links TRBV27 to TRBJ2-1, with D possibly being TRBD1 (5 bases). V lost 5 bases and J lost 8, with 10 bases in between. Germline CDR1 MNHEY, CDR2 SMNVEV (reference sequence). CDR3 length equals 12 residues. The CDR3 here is CASSTKGYEQFF. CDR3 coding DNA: TGTGCCAGCAGTACCAAGGGGTATGAGCAGTTCTTC.

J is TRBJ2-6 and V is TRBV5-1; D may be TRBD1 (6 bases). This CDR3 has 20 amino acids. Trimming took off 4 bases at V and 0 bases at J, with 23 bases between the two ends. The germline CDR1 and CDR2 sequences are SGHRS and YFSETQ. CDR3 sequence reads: CASSHGQLVFGSSGANVLTF. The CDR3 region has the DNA TGCGCCAGCAGCCATGGACAGCTAGTATTCGGGTCCTCTGGGGCCAACGTCCTGACTTTC.

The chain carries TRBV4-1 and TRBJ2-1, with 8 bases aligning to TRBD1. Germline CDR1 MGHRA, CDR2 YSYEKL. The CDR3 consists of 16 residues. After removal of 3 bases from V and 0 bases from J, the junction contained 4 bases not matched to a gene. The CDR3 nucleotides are TGCGCCAGCAGCCAGGACAGGGACCCCTCCTACAATGAGCAGTTCTTC. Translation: CASSQDRDPSYNEQFF.

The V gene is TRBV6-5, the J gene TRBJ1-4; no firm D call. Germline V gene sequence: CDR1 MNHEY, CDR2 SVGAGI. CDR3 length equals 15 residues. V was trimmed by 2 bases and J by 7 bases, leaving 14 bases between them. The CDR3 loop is CASSYGRASAEKLFF. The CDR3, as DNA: TGTGCCAGCAGTTACGGGAGGGCCTCAGCTGAAAAACTGTTTTTT.

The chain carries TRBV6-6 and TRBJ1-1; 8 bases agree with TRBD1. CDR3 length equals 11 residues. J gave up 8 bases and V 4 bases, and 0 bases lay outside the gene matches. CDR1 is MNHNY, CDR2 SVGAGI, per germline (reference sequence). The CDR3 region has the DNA TGTGCCAGCAGTTGGGACAGGGAAGCTTTCTTT. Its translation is CASSWDREAFF.

CDR3 bases: TGTGCCAGCAGTTTATTGGCACGCAATCAGCCCCAGCATTTT. It is translated as CASSLLARNQPQHF. The gene calls are TRBV28 and TRBJ1-5; D not resolved. V was trimmed by 1 base and J by 2 bases, leaving 6 bases between them. The CDR3 is 14 residues long. CDR1 MDHEN and CDR2 SYDVKM come from the germline V gene.

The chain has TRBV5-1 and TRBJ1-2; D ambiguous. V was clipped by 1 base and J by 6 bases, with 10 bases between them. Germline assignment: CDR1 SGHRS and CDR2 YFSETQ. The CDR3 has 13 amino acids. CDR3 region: CASSLQDLDGYTF. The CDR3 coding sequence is TGCGCCAGCAGCTTGCAGGATTTGGATGGCTACACCTTC.

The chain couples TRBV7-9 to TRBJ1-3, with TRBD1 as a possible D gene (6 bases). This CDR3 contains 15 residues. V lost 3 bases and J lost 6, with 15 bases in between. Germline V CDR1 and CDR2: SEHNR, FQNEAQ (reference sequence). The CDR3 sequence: CASSLRRGPENTIYF. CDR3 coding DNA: TGTGCCAGCAGCTTGCGGCGGGGGCCCGAAAACACCATATATTTT. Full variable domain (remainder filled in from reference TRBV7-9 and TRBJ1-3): DTGVSQNPRHKITKRGQNVTFRCDPISEHNRLYWYRQTLGQGPEFLTYFQNEAQLEKSRLLSDRFSAERPKGSFSTLEIQRTEQGDSAMYLCASSLRRGPENTIYFGEGSWLTVV.

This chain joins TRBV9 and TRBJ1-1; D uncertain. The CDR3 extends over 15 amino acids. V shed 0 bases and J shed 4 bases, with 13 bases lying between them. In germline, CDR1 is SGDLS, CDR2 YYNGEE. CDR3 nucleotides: TGTGCCAGCAGCGTAGCGGGAGGGAAGGGCACTGAAGCTTTCTTT. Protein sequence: CASSVAGGKGTEAFF.